This T cell receptor (beta chain) was observed in a study of blood T cell repertoires in COVID-19. The data were produced by immunoSEQ multiplex PCR, yet TCRdb's version contains in-frame clones alone and is incomplete. The repertoire includes fewer than 35,000 clones, 85% to 90% of them detected once, and roughly 1.6% sits in the top ten. The CDR3 consists of 18 residues. Germline CDR1 SNHLY, CDR2 FYNNEI. The J segment lost 0 bases and the V segment lost 3 bases, leaving 6 bases of the junction unmatched. The chain combines TRBV2 with TRBJ2-6; 9 nucleotides agree with TRBD1. The sample consisted of peripheral blood. The sequence derives from a man aged 60 to 69 with active COVID-19. CDR3 sequence (DNA): TGTGCCAGCAGTGAGATAGGGACAGGGTCCTCTGGGGCCAACGTCCTGACTTTC. This codes for CASSEIGTGSSGANVLTF. Drawing the rest from reference TRBV2 and TRBJ2-6, the complete variable domain is EPEVTQTPSHQVTQMGQEVILRCVPISNHLYFYWYRQILGQKVEFLVSFYNNEISEKSEIFDDQFSVERPDGSNFTLKIRSTKLEDSAMYFCASSEIGTGSSGANVLTFGAGSRLTVL.